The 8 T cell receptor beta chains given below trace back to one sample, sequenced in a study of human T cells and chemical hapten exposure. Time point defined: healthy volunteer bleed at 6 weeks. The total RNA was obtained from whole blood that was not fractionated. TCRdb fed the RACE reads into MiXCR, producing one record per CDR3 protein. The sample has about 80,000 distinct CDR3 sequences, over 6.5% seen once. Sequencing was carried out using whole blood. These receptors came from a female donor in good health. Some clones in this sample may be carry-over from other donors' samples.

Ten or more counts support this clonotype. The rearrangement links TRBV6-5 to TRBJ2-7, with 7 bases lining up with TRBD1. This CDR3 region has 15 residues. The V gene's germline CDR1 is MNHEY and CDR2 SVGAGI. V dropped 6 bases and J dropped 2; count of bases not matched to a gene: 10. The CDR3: CASSPSGTATYEQYF. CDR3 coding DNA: TGTGCCAGCAGCCCGTCCGGGACAGCAACCTACGAGCAGTACTTC.

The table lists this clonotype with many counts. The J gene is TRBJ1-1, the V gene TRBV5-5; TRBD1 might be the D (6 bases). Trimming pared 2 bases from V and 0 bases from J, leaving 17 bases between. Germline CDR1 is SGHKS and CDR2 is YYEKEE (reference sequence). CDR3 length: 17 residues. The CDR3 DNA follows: TGTGCCAGCAGCTTTCATCCAGGGGCTTCTATGAACACTGAAGCTTTCTTT. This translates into CASSFHPGASMNTEAFF.

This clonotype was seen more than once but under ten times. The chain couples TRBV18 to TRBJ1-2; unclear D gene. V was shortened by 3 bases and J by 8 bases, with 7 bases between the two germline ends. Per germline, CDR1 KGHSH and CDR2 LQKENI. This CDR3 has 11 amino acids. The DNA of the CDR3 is TGTGCCAGCTCACCGGGGAACGGCTACACCTTC. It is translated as CASSPGNGYTF.

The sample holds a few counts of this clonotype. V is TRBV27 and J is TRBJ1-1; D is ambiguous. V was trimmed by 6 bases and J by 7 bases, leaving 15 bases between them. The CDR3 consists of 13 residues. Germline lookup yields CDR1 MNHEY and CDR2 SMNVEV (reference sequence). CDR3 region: CASSKGLLGEAFF. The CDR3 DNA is TGTGCCAGCAGCAAAGGCTTATTGGGTGAAGCTTTCTTT.

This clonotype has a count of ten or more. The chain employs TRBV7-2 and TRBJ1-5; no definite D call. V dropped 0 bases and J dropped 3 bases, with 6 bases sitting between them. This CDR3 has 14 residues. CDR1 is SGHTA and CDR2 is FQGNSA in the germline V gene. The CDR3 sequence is CASSLARINQPQHF. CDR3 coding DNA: TGTGCCAGCAGCTTAGCACGGATCAATCAGCCCCAGCATTTT. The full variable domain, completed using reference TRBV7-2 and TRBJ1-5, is GAGVSQSPSNKVTEKGKDVELRCDPISGHTALYWYRQSLGQGLEFLIYFQGNSAPDKSGLPSDRFSAERTGGSVSTLTIQRTQQEDSAVYLCASSLARINQPQHFGDGTRLSIL.

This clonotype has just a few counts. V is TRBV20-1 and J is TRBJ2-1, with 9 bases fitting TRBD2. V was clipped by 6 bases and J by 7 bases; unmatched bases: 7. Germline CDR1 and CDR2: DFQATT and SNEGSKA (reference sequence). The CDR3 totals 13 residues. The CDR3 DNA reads TGCAGTGCCCCCATAGCGGGGGAGAATGAGCAGTTCTTC. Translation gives CSAPIAGENEQFF.

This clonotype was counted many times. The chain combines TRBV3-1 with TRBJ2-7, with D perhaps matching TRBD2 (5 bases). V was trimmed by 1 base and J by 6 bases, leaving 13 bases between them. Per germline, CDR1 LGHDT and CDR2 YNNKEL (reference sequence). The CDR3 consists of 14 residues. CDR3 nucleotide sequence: TGTGCCAGCAGCCAAGGTACGGGGTGGGGCGAGCAGTACTTC. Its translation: CASSQGTGWGEQYF.

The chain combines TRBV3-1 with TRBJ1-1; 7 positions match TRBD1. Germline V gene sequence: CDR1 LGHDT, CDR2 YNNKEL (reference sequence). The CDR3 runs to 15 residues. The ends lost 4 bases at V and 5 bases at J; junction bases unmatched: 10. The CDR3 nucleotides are TGTGCCAGCAGCCTGAACCGGGACAGTGGGACTGAAGCTTTCTTT. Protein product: CASSLNRDSGTEAFF. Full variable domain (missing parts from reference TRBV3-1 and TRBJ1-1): DTAVSQTPKYLVTQMGNDKSIKCEQNLGHDTMYWYKQDSKKFLKIMFSYNNKELIINETVPNRFSPKSPDKAHLNLHINSLELGDSAVYFCASSLNRDSGTEAFFGQGTRLTVV.